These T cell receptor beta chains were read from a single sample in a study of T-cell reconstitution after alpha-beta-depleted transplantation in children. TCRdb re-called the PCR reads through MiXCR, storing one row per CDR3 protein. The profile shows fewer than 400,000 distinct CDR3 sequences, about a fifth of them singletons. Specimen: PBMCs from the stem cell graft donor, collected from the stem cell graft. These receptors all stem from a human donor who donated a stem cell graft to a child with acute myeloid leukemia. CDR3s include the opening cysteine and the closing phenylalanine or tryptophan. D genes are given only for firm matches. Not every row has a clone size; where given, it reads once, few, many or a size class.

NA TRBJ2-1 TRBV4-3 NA TGCGCCAGCAGCCAAGATGTGGGCAGGGTCAATGAGCAGTTCTTC CASSQDVGRVNEQFF
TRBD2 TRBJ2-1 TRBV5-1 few TGCGCCAGCAGCCAAGGACTAGCGATTTACAATGAGCAGTTCTTC CASSQGLAIYNEQFF
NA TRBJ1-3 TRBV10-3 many TGTGCCATCAGCCGCTCGGACACCTCTGGAAACACCATATATTTT CAISRSDTSGNTIYF
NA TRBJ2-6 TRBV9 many TGTGCCAGCAGCGCGCCCCAGGGAACCTACTCTGGGGCCAACGTCCTGACTTTC CASSAPQGTYSGANVLTF
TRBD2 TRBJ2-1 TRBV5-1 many TGCGCCAGCAGCGTTAGCGGGAGGGAAGGGGGTGAGCAGTTCTTC CASSVSGREGGEQFF
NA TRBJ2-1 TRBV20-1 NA TGCAGTGCCCGCGATCGGACAGGGCTAGTAGCGGGTGAGCAGTTCTTC CSARDRTGLVAGEQFF
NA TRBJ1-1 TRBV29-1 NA TGCAGCGCCGCCCTCGGGGAGAACACTGAAGCTTTCTTT CSAALGENTEAFF
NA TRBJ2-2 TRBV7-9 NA TGTGCCAGCAGCGGTACAGAGAACACCGGGGAGCTGTTTTTT CASSGTENTGELFF
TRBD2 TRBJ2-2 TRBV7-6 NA TGTGCCAGCACCTTAGGGGTTTTCGGGAGGGCGAACACCGGGGAGCTGTTTTTT CASTLGVFGRANTGELFF
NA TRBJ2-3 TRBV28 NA TGTGCCAGCAGAATGAGCTCGAGCCCCCATACGCAGTATTTT CASRMSSSPHTQYF
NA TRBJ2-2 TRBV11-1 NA TGTGCCAGCAGCCCCCGGACTCGTAACACCGGGGAGCTGTTTTTT CASSPRTRNTGELFF
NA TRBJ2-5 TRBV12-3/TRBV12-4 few TGTGCCAGCACCCTCTTTGGGGAGACCCAGTACTTC CASTLFGETQYF
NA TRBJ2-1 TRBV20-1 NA TGCAGTGCTAGCCCGGGACTGGATAGCAATGAGCAGTTCTTC CSASPGLDSNEQFF
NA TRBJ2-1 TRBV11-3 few TGTGCCAGCAGCGCTAACCCCGGCGGAAGCTCCTACAATGAGCAGTTCTTC CASSANPGGSSYNEQFF
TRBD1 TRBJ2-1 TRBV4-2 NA TGTGCCAGCAGCCAAGAAGGGGGACAGTCCTTTTACAATGAGCAGTTCTTC CASSQEGGQSFYNEQFF
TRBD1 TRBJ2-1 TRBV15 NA TGTGCCACCAGCAGGAGGGGACAGGGGGTTAATGAGCAGTTCTTC CATSRRGQGVNEQFF
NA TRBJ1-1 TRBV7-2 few TGTGCCAGCAGCTTAGTATCTGGGTGGGGGAACACTGAAGCTTTCTTT CASSLVSGWGNTEAFF
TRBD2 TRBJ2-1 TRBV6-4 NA TGTGCCAGCAGTGACCCGACTAGCGGGCCCTACAATGAGCAGTTCTTC CASSDPTSGPYNEQFF
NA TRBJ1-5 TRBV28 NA TGTGCCAGCATCACCGGGACTAGCAATCAGCCCCAGCATTTT CASITGTSNQPQHF
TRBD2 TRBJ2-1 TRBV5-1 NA TGCGCCAGCAGCTATATAGCGGGCCGTGACAATGAGCAGTTCTTC CASSYIAGRDNEQFF
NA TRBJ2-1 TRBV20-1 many TGCAGTGCCCCGAACGACTATTCCCCCGATGAGCAGTTCTTC CSAPNDYSPDEQFF
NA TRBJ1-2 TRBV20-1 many TGCAGTGCTAGAGATCCCAATGGCTACACCTTC CSARDPNGYTF
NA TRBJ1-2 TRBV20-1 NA TGCAGTGCTAGAGATATCCAGGCAACTATCTATGGCTACACCTTC CSARDIQATIYGYTF
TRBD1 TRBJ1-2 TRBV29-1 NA TGCAGCGTTGAAGAAAACAGGGGGCGCAGTGGGGGGAATGGCTACACCTTC CSVEENRGRSGGNGYTF